This TCR beta chain emerged from a study of T-cell reconstitution after alpha-beta-depleted transplantation in children. Broader study findings: Counts and diversity of T cells one year after transplant came mostly from newly produced T cells.

The ends lost 2 bases at V and 2 bases at J; junction bases unmatched: 7. Looked up from germline, CDR1 is SQVTM and CDR2 is ANQGSEA. CDR3 size: 15 residues. Note on this clonotype: The antigen is not known.

The TCRbeta library was prepared with unique molecular identifiers. In TCRdb, the PCR reads were re-called with MiXCR into one record per CDR3 protein. Counted here are hundreds of thousands of distinct CDR3 sequences, about 23% occurring once; the ten biggest clones make up over 2.5%. The sequenced sample was PBMCs, obtained before TCRalphabeta/CD19-depleted stem cell transplant. This clonotype was obtained from a girl aged 2-10 years with Fanconi anemia, due to receive a stem cell transplant. The genes are TRBV29-1 and TRBJ2-3; 7 bases match TRBD1. CDR3: CSVESLDRSTDTQYF. CDR3 in DNA: TGCAGCGTTGAATCGCTGGACAGGTCCACAGATACGCAGTATTTT.